The T cell receptor beta chain under discussion was sequenced for a study of Graves' ophthalmopathy and Graves' hyperthyroidism. Amplification from RNA transcripts yielded the TCR beta CDR3 regions. Second-round multiplex PCR came after a first-round RT-PCR that employed HTBI primers. TCRdb reprocessed the multiplex PCR reads via MiXCR and lists one record per CDR3 protein. In the table there are almost 750,000 distinct CDR3 sequences, 40% of which are singletons. CDR1 MGHDK and CDR2 SYGVNS come from the germline V gene. Trimming took off 9 bases at V and 10 bases at J, with 19 bases between the two ends. The CDR3 contains 14 residues. About this clonotype: Its cognate antigen is unknown.

Out of about 11 ml of fresh peripheral blood, PBMCs were obtained. Study-level points and caveats: Sensitivity of 55% to 71% and specificity of 72% to 85% were achieved by the model that predicted ophthalmopathy progression.

The source is an adult man with Graves' ophthalmopathy. The sample was peripheral blood. This chain connects TRBV25-1 to TRBJ1-6; D is possibly TRBD1 (5 bases). The CDR3 DNA reads as TGTGCCAGTTTAACATCAGGGTGGGAGTCACCCCTCCACTTT. Residues: CASLTSGWESPLHF.